One sample yielded the 30 T cell receptor beta chains listed below, sequenced in a study of blood T cell repertoires in COVID-19 (dated by TCRdb to about 2020). The protocol used for the library was the immunoSEQ multiplex PCR assay. TCRdb obtained this table from immuneACCESS and retained in-frame rearrangements with V and J assigned. These tables miss some clones; where compared with another copy, unresolved V genes account for less than half of the shortfall, and the remainder is unexplained. A total of approximately 92,000 clones appear in this sample, less than 90% of them only once. Less than 2% of the sample rests with the top ten. The sequencing input was peripheral blood. These TCRs come from a man aged 70-80 years with active or convalescent COVID-19.

The chain links TRBV7-2 to TRBJ2-4; D is perhaps TRBD2 (6 bases). Germline CDR1 and CDR2: SGHTA and FQGNSA. The CDR3 contains 16 residues. Trimming removed 2 bases at V and 7 bases at J, with 18 bases between. Here the CDR3 reads CASSLTQGGGWNIQYF. As DNA, the CDR3 is TGTGCCAGCAGCTTAACTCAGGGAGGAGGTTGGAACATTCAGTACTTC.

This clone appeared once. The V call is TRBV28, the J call TRBJ2-1; 9 bases are shared with TRBD1. Germline loops: CDR1 MDHEN, CDR2 SYDVKM. The CDR3 sequence is 14 residues long. V was clipped by 6 bases and J by 8 bases; unmatched bases: 8. This chain's CDR3 is CASRKGQGFDEQFF. The CDR3 DNA reads TGTGCCAGCAGGAAGGGACAGGGATTCGATGAGCAGTTCTTC.

This chain uses TRBV30 with TRBJ2-5, with 7 positions matching TRBD2. This CDR3 is built from 13 residues. With V trimmed by 5 bases and J by 3 bases, 6 bases remained unmatched. Germline V gene data show CDR1 as GTSNPN and CDR2 as SVGIG (reference sequence). CDR3 nucleotides: TGTGCCTGGGATTCGGGGGGAAAAGAGACCCAGTACTTC. It specifies CAWDSGGKETQYF. Combining the CDR3 with reference TRBV30 and TRBJ2-5 gives the whole variable domain SQTIHQWPATLVQPVGSPLSLECTVEGTSNPNLYWYRQAAGRGLQLLFYSVGIGQISSEVPQNLSASRPQDRQFILSSKKLLLSDSGFYLCAWDSGGKETQYFGPGTRLLVL.

The chain uses TRBV18 and TRBJ1-4; 7 bases match TRBD1. Germline-derived CDR1 and CDR2 are KGHSH and LQKENI. CDR3 length: 17 amino acids. Trimming removed 4 bases from V and 0 bases from J; junction bases left unmatched: 8. The CDR3 region has the DNA TGTGCCAGCTCACAGACCGGGACAGCTGCAACTAATGAAAAACTGTTTTTT. Its protein is CASSQTGTAATNEKLFF.

The genes are TRBV7-2 and TRBJ1-2, with TRBD1 as a possible D gene (6 bases). In germline, CDR1 is SGHTA, CDR2 FQGNSA. V lost 3 bases and J 6 bases, leaving 17 bases between the germline ends. There are 15 residues in the CDR3. This CDR3 reads CASSLGAGQSDGYTF. The CDR3, as DNA: TGTGCCAGCAGCTTGGGGGCAGGACAATCAGATGGCTACACCTTC. Drawing the rest from reference TRBV7-2 and TRBJ1-2, the complete variable domain is GAGVSQSPSNKVTEKGKDVELRCDPISGHTALYWYRQSLGQGLEFLIYFQGNSAPDKSGLPSDRFSAERTGGSVSTLTIQRTQQEDSAVYLCASSLGAGQSDGYTFGSGTRLTVV.

The chain employs TRBV4-3 and TRBJ2-1; TRBD2 matches at 10 bases. Germline values: CDR1 LGHNA, CDR2 YSLEER. There are 17 residues in the CDR3. Unmatched junction bases numbered 8, after V lost 4 bases and J lost 2 bases. CDR3 bases: TGCGCCAGCAGCCTAGGGAGCGGGGGGGCCGCCTACAATGAGCAGTTCTTC. Translating gives CASSLGSGGAAYNEQFF.

The V gene is TRBV6-6, the J gene TRBJ1-1, with 7 bases fitting TRBD1. Unmatched junction bases numbered 5, after V lost 4 bases and J lost 3 bases. There are 14 residues in the CDR3. CDR1 and CDR2 (germline): MNHNY, SVGAGI (reference sequence). The CDR3 spells CASSFRGGDTEAFF. The CDR3 region has the DNA TGTGCCAGCAGTTTCCGAGGGGGCGACACTGAAGCTTTCTTT.

CDR3 residues: CASSYRPSTGGQIYGYTF. The CDR3 DNA sequence: TGCGCCAGCAGCTACAGGCCAAGCACAGGGGGACAAATCTATGGCTACACCTTC. The V call is TRBV5-1, the J call TRBJ1-2; 8 positions agree with TRBD1. V lost 3 bases, J lost 4 bases, and 17 bases stayed unmatched. CDR1 SGHRS and CDR2 YFSETQ come from the germline V gene. CDR3 length: 18 amino acids.

The V call is TRBV6-5, the J call TRBJ1-6; D not resolved. This CDR3 contains 13 residues. Germline CDR1 and CDR2: MNHEY and SVGAGI. Trimming stripped 7 bases from V and 8 bases from J, with 12 bases between. Here the CDR3 reads CASTSNRDSPLHF. The CDR3 DNA follows: TGTGCCAGCACCTCTAATCGGGATTCACCCCTCCACTTT.

V usage is TRBV27 and J usage is TRBJ1-5; D uncertain. Germline V CDR1 and CDR2: MNHEY, SMNVEV (reference sequence). Trimming shortened V by 5 bases and J by 8 bases, and 13 bases separated the two germline ends. The CDR3 spans 13 residues. CDR3 sequence: CASSENLLEPQHF. In nucleotides, the CDR3 is TGTGCCAGCAGTGAAAACCTATTGGAGCCCCAGCATTTT.

The gene calls are TRBV19 and TRBJ2-7, with D possibly being TRBD1 (5 bases). Trimming left V 2 bases short and J 6 bases short, with 14 bases between. The germline CDR1 and CDR2 sequences are LNHDA and SQIVND (reference sequence). The CDR3 contains 14 residues. The CDR3 bases are TGTGCCAGTAGTATAAATGGCAGGGTGGGCGAGCAGTACTTC. Its protein product is CASSINGRVGEQYF.

The chain joins TRBV3-1 (or the pseudogene TRBV3-2) to TRBJ1-2; D gene uncertain. Germline values: CDR1 LGHDT, CDR2 YNNKEL (reference sequence). Trimming cost V 1 base and J 8 bases, with 17 bases left between them. The CDR3 has 15 amino acids. DNA for the CDR3: TGTGCCAGCAGCCAAGGATACAGCCAGTTCTGGGGCTACACCTTC. This translates into CASSQGYSQFWGYTF.

The chain is built from TRBV30 and TRBJ1-2; D unclear. The CDR3 contains 15 residues. Germline V gives CDR1 GTSNPN, CDR2 SVGIG (reference sequence). Trimming left V 4 bases short and J 1 base short, with 16 bases between. CDR3 residues: CAWTLDSRFNYGYTF. In nucleotides, the CDR3 is TGTGCCTGGACCCTTGACTCGAGATTTAACTATGGCTACACCTTC.

The CDR3 DNA follows: TGTGCCAGCAGCCTCCACCGACAGGTTAACTATGGCTACACCTTC. This sequence encodes CASSLHRQVNYGYTF. This chain links TRBV7-2 with TRBJ1-2; maybe TRBD1 (6 bases). The CDR3 contains 15 residues. V lost 5 bases, J lost 1 base, and 14 bases lay in between. CDR1 and CDR2 (germline): SGHTA, FQGNSA.

The gene calls are TRBV9 and TRBJ2-1; D not certain. Germline values: CDR1 SGDLS, CDR2 YYNGEE. The CDR3 is made up of 15 amino acids. V lost 4 bases and J lost 0, with 11 bases in between. Here the CDR3 reads CASSPERSSYNEQFF. The CDR3 DNA reads TGTGCCAGCAGCCCTGAAAGGAGCTCCTACAATGAGCAGTTCTTC.

The J gene is TRBJ2-2, the V gene TRBV7-8; D unclear. V lost 0 bases, J lost 4 bases, and 6 bases lay in between. Per germline, CDR1 SGHVS and CDR2 FQNEAQ. The CDR3 length is 14 residues. The CDR3 coding sequence is TGTGCCAGCAGCTTAGCCATTTCCACCGGGGAGCTGTTTTTT. Encoded protein: CASSLAISTGELFF.

The V call is TRBV5-1, the J call TRBJ2-1, with 7 positions matching TRBD1. The CDR3 sequence is 14 residues long. Germline values: CDR1 SGHRS, CDR2 YFSETQ. Unmatched junction bases numbered 5, after V lost 5 bases and J lost 3 bases. In nucleotides, the CDR3 is TGCGCCAGCAGATATACAGGGGACTACAATGAGCAGTTCTTC. Protein product: CASRYTGDYNEQFF.

The rearrangement joins TRBV18 to TRBJ2-1; possible D gene TRBD2, 5 bases. The CDR3 has 15 amino acids. Germline values: CDR1 KGHSH, CDR2 LQKENI. The V gene lost 5 bases and the J gene lost 9 bases, with 20 bases spanning the gap. The CDR3 DNA reads as TGTGCCAGCTCAGGATTGCTAGTCGTAGGAGGTGAGCAGTTCTTC. It is translated as CASSGLLVVGGEQFF.

This chain uses TRBV19 with TRBJ2-1; D is possibly TRBD1 (5 bases). Germline CDR1 reads LNHDA; CDR2 reads SQIVND (reference sequence). V dropped 3 bases and J dropped 15 bases, with 18 bases sitting between them. This CDR3 is built from 13 residues. The CDR3 region is CASSIGSEGARFF. The CDR3 nucleotides are TGTGCCAGTAGTATTGGTTCAGAAGGGGCTCGGTTCTTC.

The rearrangement links TRBV12-5 to TRBJ1-1; TRBD1 agrees at 8 bases. CDR1 is LGHNT and CDR2 is FRNRAP in the germline V gene. V lost 6 bases, J lost 11 bases, and 8 bases stayed unmatched. The CDR3 loop spans 12 amino acids. The CDR3 here is CASGSGQGLAFF. DNA for the CDR3: TGTGCTAGTGGATCCGGACAGGGCTTGGCTTTCTTT.

The J gene is TRBJ2-1, the V gene TRBV28, with TRBD2 matching over 11 bases. Germline loops: CDR1 MDHEN, CDR2 SYDVKM. The ends lost 1 base at V and 8 bases at J; junction bases unmatched: 1. The CDR3 covers 14 residues. The CDR3 DNA follows: TGTGCCAGCAGTTTATTAGCGGGGGGGGATGAGCAGTTCTTC. Translated: CASSLLAGGDEQFF.

CDR3 region: CASSALAGVGKETQYF. DNA of the CDR3: TGTGCCTCATCCGCACTAGCGGGGGTGGGTAAAGAGACCCAGTACTTC. V usage is TRBV10-3 and J usage is TRBJ2-5; TRBD2 agrees at 11 bases. The CDR3 covers 16 residues. Germline-derived CDR1 and CDR2 are ENHRY and SYGVKD. Trimming removed 11 bases from V and 3 bases from J; junction bases left unmatched: 14.

The chain carries TRBV2 and TRBJ2-2, with D perhaps matching TRBD2 (5 bases). The V gene's germline CDR1 is SNHLY and CDR2 FYNNEI. V shed 2 bases and J shed 4 bases, with 11 bases lying between them. The CDR3 has 15 residues. CDR3 loop: CASSETGLGTGELFF. The CDR3 nucleotides read TGTGCCAGCAGTGAAACGGGGTTGGGCACCGGGGAGCTGTTTTTT.

This chain joins TRBV27 and TRBJ2-3; 11 bases are a match to TRBD2. Trimming at V came to 0 bases and at J to 3 bases, leaving 11 bases not matched to a gene. This CDR3 region has 19 residues. CDR1 is MNHEY, CDR2 SMNVEV, per germline (reference sequence). CDR3 region: CASSLSRPLAGGPTDTQYF. The CDR3 coding sequence is TGTGCCAGCAGTTTATCGCGTCCCTTAGCGGGGGGGCCTACAGATACGCAGTATTTT.

CDR3 in DNA: TGCAGTGCTAGAGGGGAGACCGAAGCTTTCTTT. It yields the protein CSARGETEAFF. The gene calls are TRBV20-1 and TRBJ1-1; D is unclear. The germline gives CDR1 DFQATT, CDR2 SNEGSKA (reference sequence). Deletions cut 1 base from V and 8 bases from J, with 8 bases between. CDR3 length: 11 residues.

The chain links TRBV6-5 to TRBJ2-1; D call uncertain. The CDR3 has 11 amino acids. Germline V lookup: CDR1 MNHEY, CDR2 SVGAGI. Trimming took 10 bases from V and 4 from J, leaving 8 bases between them. CDR3 amino acids: CAILLYNEQFF. The CDR3 nucleotides are TGTGCCATCCTCCTTTACAATGAGCAGTTCTTC.

This sequence joins TRBV5-1 and TRBJ2-5; TRBD2 aligns across 11 bases. CDR1 is SGHRS, CDR2 YFSETQ, per germline. This CDR3 spans 16 amino acids. The V and J ends lost 2 bases and 5 bases, in that order; junction bases with no gene match: 8. This chain's CDR3 is CASSFSSGGSRETQYF. The CDR3 DNA is TGCGCCAGCAGCTTTTCTAGCGGGGGGTCCCGCGAGACCCAGTACTTC.

The gene calls are TRBV4-2 and TRBJ1-6; D is undetermined. The germline V gene has CDR1 LGHNA and CDR2 YNFKEQ. The CDR3 consists of 18 residues. V gave up 4 bases and J gave up 2 bases, with 18 bases separating them. CDR3: CASSPTSWTGTYNSPLHF. Here the CDR3 DNA reads TGTGCCAGCAGCCCGACGTCATGGACGGGGACCTATAATTCACCCCTCCACTTT.

This clone was seen only once. The chain couples TRBV7-9 to TRBJ1-3, with a weak D call TRBD1 (5 bases). The ends were cut back, 5 bases at V and 0 bases at J, with 14 bases in the middle. Germline-derived CDR1 and CDR2 are SEHNR and FQNEAQ (reference sequence). This CDR3 contains 16 residues. The CDR3 protein is CASSARQTSSGNTIYF. The CDR3 DNA reads as TGTGCCAGCAGCGCCAGACAGACTAGCTCTGGAAACACCATATATTTT.

V usage is TRBV5-6 and J usage is TRBJ1-2; D gene unclear. CDR3 length: 13 residues. The germline gives CDR1 SGHDT, CDR2 YYEEEE. Trimming removed 0 bases at V and 4 bases at J, with 7 bases between. CDR3 region: CASSLDGSYGYTF. The CDR3 bases are TGTGCCAGCAGCTTGGATGGTAGCTATGGCTACACCTTC.